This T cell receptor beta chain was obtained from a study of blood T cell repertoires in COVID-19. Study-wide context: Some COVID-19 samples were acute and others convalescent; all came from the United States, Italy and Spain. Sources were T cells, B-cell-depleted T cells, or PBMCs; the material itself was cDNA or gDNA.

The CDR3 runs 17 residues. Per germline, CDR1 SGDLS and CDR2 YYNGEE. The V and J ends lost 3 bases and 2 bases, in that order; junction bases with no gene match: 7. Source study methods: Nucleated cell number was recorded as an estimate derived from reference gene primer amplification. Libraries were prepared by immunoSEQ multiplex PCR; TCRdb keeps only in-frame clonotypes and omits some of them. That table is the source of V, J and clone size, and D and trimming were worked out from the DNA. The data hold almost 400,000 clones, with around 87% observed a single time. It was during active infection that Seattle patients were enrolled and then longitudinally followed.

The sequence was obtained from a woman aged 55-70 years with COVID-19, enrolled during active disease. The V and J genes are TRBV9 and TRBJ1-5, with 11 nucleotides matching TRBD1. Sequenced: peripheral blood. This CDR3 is CASSDGTGGDGNQPQHF. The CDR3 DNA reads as TGTGCCAGCAGCGACGGGACAGGGGGTGATGGCAATCAGCCCCAGCATTTT.